This record covers a single T cell receptor (beta chain). Data came from immunoSEQ multiplex PCR; TCRdb stores just in-frame clones and leaves some out. Of about 120,000 clones listed, 80% to 95% are singletons. This record comes from a study of T cell responses to AZD1222 COVID-19 vaccine. Germline V lookup: CDR1 SGHDN, CDR2 FVKESK. The CDR3 totals 16 residues. Trimming pared 1 base from V and 4 bases from J, leaving 15 bases between. This sample comprised peripheral blood, obtained 28 days after the second dose of the MenACWY control vaccine. This receptor was identified in an adult who received the MenACWY meningococcal vaccine as a control. The V call is TRBV14, the J call TRBJ2-3; D is ambiguous. The CDR3 sequence is CASSQATYPRADTQYF. The CDR3 bases are TGTGCCAGCAGCCAAGCGACATACCCCCGCGCAGATACGCAGTATTTT.